This TCR beta chain stems from a study of CD8 T cells in ankylosing spondylitis. CDR3 length: 14 amino acids. J gave up 10 bases and V 6 bases, and 7 bases lay outside the gene matches. CDR1 is MNHNS, CDR2 SASEGT, per germline. Details on this clonotype: The antigen remains undetermined.

Broader study findings: Disease-linked clones, CD8+, were relatively rare in peripheral blood.

TCRdb ran MiXCR on the 5' RACE reads and lists one entry per CDR3 protein. The sample includes a few hundred thousand distinct CDR3 sequences, roughly a tenth of them seen just once. The genes are TRBV6-1 and TRBJ2-1, with 12 bases fitting TRBD1. The specimen sequenced was blood, either unsorted or a sorted T cell fraction (not recorded which). This sequence was found in a male donor with ankylosing spondylitis or in good health (not recorded which). The chain's CDR3 is CASRRDRGLGEQFF. Written as DNA, the CDR3 is TGTGCCAGCAGACGGGACAGGGGGCTTGGGGAGCAGTTCTTC.